The following is a T cell receptor (beta chain) sequence with its context. The table came from immunoSEQ multiplex PCR; TCRdb's copy has only in-frame clones and leaves some out. Here the sample spans 50,000 to 65,000 clones, 80% to 90% being singletons. This sample stems from a study of T cell responses to AZD1222 COVID-19 vaccine. This sample comprised peripheral blood, obtained on day 0 of AZD1222 vaccination. The receptor was derived from an adult in good health.

The DNA of the CDR3 is TGTGCCAGCAGCTACAACAGGGATAGGACTGAAGCTTTCTTT. Protein: CASSYNRDRTEAFF. The rearrangement links TRBV3-1 (or the pseudogene TRBV3-2) to TRBJ1-1, with D maybe TRBD1 (6 bases). V lost 5 bases and J 5 bases, leaving 15 bases between the germline ends. CDR1 and CDR2 from the germline V gene are LGHDT and YNNKEL (reference sequence). This CDR3 has 14 residues.